Here is one T cell receptor (beta chain) with its context. The CDR3 is 12 residues long. The V gene lost 8 bases and the J gene lost 6 bases, with 10 bases spanning the gap. CDR1 SEHNR and CDR2 FQNEAQ come from the germline V gene (reference sequence). The data are from a study of blood T cell repertoires in COVID-19. Sequenced by immunoSEQ multiplex PCR; TCRdb stores in-frame clones only, minus some. The table lists fewer than 450,000 clones, roughly 88% of them singletons. The study counted Cohort 3 donors as recovered given two negative PCRs, clearance, or symptom resolution. The sample consisted of PBMCs or T cells enriched from blood (not recorded which). The source of this sequence is a young man who had recovered from COVID-19. The chain recombines TRBV7-9 with TRBJ2-2; TRBD2 might be the D (6 bases). Written as DNA, the CDR3 is TGTGCCAGCGTCGGGGGACCCGGGGAGCTGTTTTTT. This translates into CASVGGPGELFF.